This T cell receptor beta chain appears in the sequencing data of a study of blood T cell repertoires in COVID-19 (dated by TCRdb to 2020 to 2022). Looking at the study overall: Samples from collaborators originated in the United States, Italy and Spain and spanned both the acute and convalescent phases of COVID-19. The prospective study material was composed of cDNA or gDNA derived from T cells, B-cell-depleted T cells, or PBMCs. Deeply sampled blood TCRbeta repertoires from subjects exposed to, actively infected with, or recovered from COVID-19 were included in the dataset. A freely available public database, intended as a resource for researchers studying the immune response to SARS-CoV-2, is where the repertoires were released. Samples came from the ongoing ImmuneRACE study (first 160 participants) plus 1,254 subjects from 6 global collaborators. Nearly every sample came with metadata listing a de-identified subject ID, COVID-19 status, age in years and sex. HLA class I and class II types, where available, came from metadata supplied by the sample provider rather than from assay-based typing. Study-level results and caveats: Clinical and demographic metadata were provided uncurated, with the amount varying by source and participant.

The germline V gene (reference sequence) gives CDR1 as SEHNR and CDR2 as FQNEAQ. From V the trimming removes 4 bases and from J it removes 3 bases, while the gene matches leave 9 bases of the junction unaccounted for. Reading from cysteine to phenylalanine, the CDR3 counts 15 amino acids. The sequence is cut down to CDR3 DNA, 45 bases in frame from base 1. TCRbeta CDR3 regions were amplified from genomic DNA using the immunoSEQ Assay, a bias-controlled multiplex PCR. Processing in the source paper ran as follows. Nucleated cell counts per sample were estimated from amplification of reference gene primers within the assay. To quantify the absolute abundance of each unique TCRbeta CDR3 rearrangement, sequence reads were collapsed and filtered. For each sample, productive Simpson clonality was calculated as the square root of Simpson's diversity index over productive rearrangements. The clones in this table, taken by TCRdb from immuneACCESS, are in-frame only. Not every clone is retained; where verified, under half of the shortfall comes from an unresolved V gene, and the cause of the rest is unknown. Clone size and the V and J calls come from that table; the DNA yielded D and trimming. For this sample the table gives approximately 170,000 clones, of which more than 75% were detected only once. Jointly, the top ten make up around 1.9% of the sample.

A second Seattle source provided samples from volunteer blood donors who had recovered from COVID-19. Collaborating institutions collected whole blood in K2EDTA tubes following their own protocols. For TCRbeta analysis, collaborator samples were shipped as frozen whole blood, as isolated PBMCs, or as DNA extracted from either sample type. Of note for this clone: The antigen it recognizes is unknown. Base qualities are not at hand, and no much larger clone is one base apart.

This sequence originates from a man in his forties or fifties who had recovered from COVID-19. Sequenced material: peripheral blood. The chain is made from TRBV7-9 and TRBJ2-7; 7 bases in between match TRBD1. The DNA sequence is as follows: TGTGCCAGCAGCTCGACGACAGGGTCTAACTACGAGCAGTACTTC. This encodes CASSSTTGSNYEQYF.